This T cell receptor beta chain was recorded in a study of blood T cell repertoires in COVID-19. Across the study: COVID-19 samples, acute and convalescent, were from the United States, Italy and Spain. Nucleic acid was either cDNA or gDNA, and it came from T cells, B-cell-depleted T cells, or PBMCs.

V was clipped by 9 bases and J by 4 bases, with 7 bases between them. The CDR3 totals 12 residues. Germline V gene data show CDR1 as SGHTA and CDR2 as FQGNSA. The authors' processing: Reference gene primer amplification in the assay estimated nucleated cell counts. TCRdb's table, derived via immunoSEQ multiplex PCR, lists solely in-frame clones and lacks some. Clone size and the V and J calls come from that table; the DNA yielded D and trimming. The top ten clones hold about 9.5% of a sample with about 240,000 clones, about 79% of them seen once. Sequences were obtained from peripheral blood. The J gene is TRBJ1-6, the V gene TRBV7-2; D is uncertain. The TCR was taken from a woman of 80 years or more with acute or convalescent COVID-19. In DNA, the CDR3 is TGTGCCAGTTCCCTATATAATTCACCCCTCCACTTT. It is translated as CASSLYNSPLHF.